The next 16 T cell receptor beta chains were all read from a single sample in a study of radiation and T cells in renal cell carcinoma (dated by TCRdb to the early 2020s). The library relied on the immunoSEQ multiplex PCR assay. TCRdb carries this immuneACCESS record with in-frame sequences only. Its versions omit some clonotypes, under half of them owing to an unresolved V gene in the studies checked, with the rest unexplained. This sample comprises some 100,000 clones, 84% of them detected only once. The top ten constitute under 8.5% of the sample. Read against the paper, the sample's time point label means: blood 4 weeks post-SBRT, at nephrectomy. The sample's treatment or condition label, decoded: 15 Gy SBRT to primary tumor, nephrectomy 4 weeks later. The sequencing here drew on blood, taken from a patient whose treatment included radiotherapy and nephrectomy. These receptors all stem from a man in his fifties or sixties with renal cell carcinoma.

This clone was picked up one time. The V call is TRBV7-9, the J call TRBJ2-1; D gene uncertain. V lost 3 bases to trimming and J lost 7 bases, with 10 bases between them. The CDR3 consists of 13 residues. Germline lookup yields CDR1 SEHNR and CDR2 FQNEAQ (reference sequence). CDR3 sequence reads: CASSFRSRNEQFF. The CDR3 DNA is TGTGCCAGCAGCTTCCGATCGCGGAATGAGCAGTTCTTC.

The chain uses TRBV19 and TRBJ1-1; 8 bases are a match to TRBD1. This CDR3 has 14 amino acids. After removal of 5 bases from V and 5 bases from J, the junction contained 7 bases not matched to a gene. CDR1 and CDR2 (germline): LNHDA, SQIVND (reference sequence). CDR3 sequence: CASSLQGDGTEAFF. CDR3 nucleotides: TGTGCCAGTAGTTTACAGGGGGATGGAACTGAAGCTTTCTTT.

The chain recombines TRBV2 with TRBJ2-3, with no clear D. Germline values: CDR1 SNHLY, CDR2 FYNNEI. The CDR3 is made up of 17 amino acids. Trimming left V 3 bases short and J 0 bases short, with 16 bases between. The CDR3 loop is CASSDLAALESTDTQYF. The CDR3 DNA is TGTGCCAGCAGTGACCTGGCAGCTCTCGAAAGCACAGATACGCAGTATTTT.

J is TRBJ2-7 and V is TRBV28, with D maybe TRBD1 (5 bases). Between the trimmed V and J ends, which lost 6 bases and 7 bases, there was a span of 31 bases. CDR1 is MDHEN, CDR2 SYDVKM, per germline. The CDR3 sequence is 18 residues long. CDR3 DNA: TGTGCCAGCAGCCTCTCTGGATGGGGCCTGAACGGTCCCGGTGAGCAGTACTTC. Amino acids: CASSLSGWGLNGPGEQYF.

The V gene is TRBV5-1, the J gene TRBJ2-3; D not resolved. V was pared by 4 bases and J by 1 base, with 13 bases between. This CDR3 region has 15 residues. Per germline, CDR1 SGHRS and CDR2 YFSETQ. CDR3 DNA: TGCGCCAGCAGCCCGGCCTTTACAGGCACAGATACGCAGTATTTT. Protein sequence: CASSPAFTGTDTQYF.

This clone showed up just once. V gene TRBV27 combines with J gene TRBJ1-1; 9 bases match TRBD1. Germline V gene sequence: CDR1 MNHEY, CDR2 SMNVEV (reference sequence). The CDR3 loop spans 17 amino acids. J was trimmed by 6 bases and V by 2 bases; bases with no gene match: 13. The CDR3 loop is CASSLRGQGLREAEAFF. The CDR3 region has the DNA TGTGCCAGCAGTTTACGGGGACAGGGTCTTAGGGAGGCTGAAGCTTTCTTT.

V is TRBV6-1 and J is TRBJ2-5; TRBD2 matches at 9 bases. J lost 3 bases, V lost 5 bases, and 7 bases had no gene match. CDR3 length: 15 amino acids. Germline CDR1 reads MNHNS; CDR2 reads SASEGT. CDR3 bases: TGTGCCAGCAGTAAAACCGTAGCGGGAGAAGAGACCCAGTACTTC. Protein sequence: CASSKTVAGEETQYF.

V gene TRBV2 combines with J gene TRBJ2-3, with TRBD2 matching 8 bases. V shed 8 bases and J 4 bases; nucleotides not matched to a gene: 17. The germline V gene encodes CDR1 SNHLY and CDR2 FYNNEI. The CDR3 totals 17 residues. This chain's CDR3 is CASSSRSATSASDTQYF. In DNA, the CDR3 is TGTGCCAGCTCTTCCCGAAGTGCGACTAGCGCATCAGATACGCAGTATTTT.

The DNA for the CDR3 is TGTGCCAGTAGTAGCCTGGGGGGCTGGGAGCAGTTCTTC. This codes for CASSSLGGWEQFF. The V gene is TRBV19, the J gene TRBJ2-1, with D perhaps being TRBD1 or TRBD2 (6 bases each). The V and J ends lost 4 bases and 10 bases respectively, with 14 bases between them. This CDR3 is 13 amino acids long. Germline CDR1 is LNHDA and CDR2 is SQIVND (reference sequence).

The chain links TRBV7-3 to TRBJ2-1; D unresolved. CDR1 SGHTA and CDR2 FQGTGA come from the germline V gene. Deletions cut 4 bases from V and 7 bases from J, with 8 bases between. CDR3 length: 12 amino acids. The CDR3 protein is CASSYSGNEQFF. DNA of the CDR3: TGTGCCAGCAGCTACAGTGGAAATGAGCAGTTCTTC.

This clone was detected only a few times. The chain combines TRBV4-3 with TRBJ2-4, with TRBD2 matching 10 bases. The CDR3 is made up of 20 amino acids. The germline V gene has CDR1 LGHNA and CDR2 YSLEER. The trim removed 0 bases at V and 0 bases at J, leaving 11 bases unmatched. The CDR3 protein is CASSQEVSGRLRLAKNIQYF. In nucleotides, the CDR3 is TGCGCCAGCAGCCAAGAAGTTAGCGGGAGGCTACGGCTAGCCAAAAACATTCAGTACTTC.

This clone came up a few times. The final CDR3 position lacks the conserved phenylalanine or tryptophan, pointing to a likely read error. No DNA is shown, since the ends of the CDR3 on it are uncertain; the CDR3 is the one TCRdb lists. The chain has TRBV11-3 and TRBJ2-7; the tabulated D call, TRBD2, remains unverified against the DNA. The length of the CDR3 is 12 amino acids, counting both ends. Germline V gives CDR1 SGHNT, CDR2 YENEEA. The CDR3: CASSLAGGLAVA.

This clone showed up just a few times. V usage is TRBV18 and J usage is TRBJ2-2; perhaps TRBD2 as D (6 bases). Germline lookup yields CDR1 KGHSH and CDR2 LQKENI. The CDR3 spans 14 residues. V lost 7 bases to trimming and J lost 1 base, with 10 bases between them. The CDR3 reads CASLASENTGELFF. CDR3 bases: TGTGCCAGCTTGGCTAGCGAGAACACCGGGGAGCTGTTTTTT. Full variable domain (remainder filled in from reference TRBV18 and TRBJ2-2): NAGVMQNPRHLVRRRGQEARLRCSPMKGHSHVYWYRQLPEEGLKFMVYLQKENIIDESGMPKERFSAEFPKEGPSILRIQQVVRGDSAAYFCASLASENTGELFFGEGSRLTVL.

The chain carries TRBV19 and TRBJ2-1; TRBD2 matches 9 bases. V trimming: 4 bases; J trimming: 1 base; junction bases outside the gene matches: 2. In germline, CDR1 is LNHDA, CDR2 SQIVND (reference sequence). The CDR3 consists of 15 residues. The CDR3 loop reads CASSTTSGSYNEQFF. The CDR3 DNA is TGTGCCAGTAGTACGACTAGCGGTTCCTACAATGAGCAGTTCTTC.

V and J are TRBV5-4 and TRBJ2-5; D possibly corresponds to TRBD2 (5 bases). Looked up from germline, CDR1 is SGHNT and CDR2 is YYREEE (reference sequence). Trimming took 0 bases from V and 4 from J, leaving 10 bases between them. This CDR3 has 14 residues. The CDR3 is CASSLVGGPETQYF. The DNA of the CDR3 is TGTGCCAGCAGCTTGGTAGGAGGACCAGAGACCCAGTACTTC.

This chain uses TRBV27 with TRBJ2-1; D not certain. The germline V gene encodes CDR1 MNHEY and CDR2 SMNVEV (reference sequence). V was pared by 4 bases and J by 5 bases, with 15 bases between. The CDR3 consists of 15 residues. CDR3 loop: CASSYATATNNEQFF. Written as DNA, the CDR3 is TGTGCCAGCAGTTATGCGACGGCTACTAACAATGAGCAGTTCTTC.